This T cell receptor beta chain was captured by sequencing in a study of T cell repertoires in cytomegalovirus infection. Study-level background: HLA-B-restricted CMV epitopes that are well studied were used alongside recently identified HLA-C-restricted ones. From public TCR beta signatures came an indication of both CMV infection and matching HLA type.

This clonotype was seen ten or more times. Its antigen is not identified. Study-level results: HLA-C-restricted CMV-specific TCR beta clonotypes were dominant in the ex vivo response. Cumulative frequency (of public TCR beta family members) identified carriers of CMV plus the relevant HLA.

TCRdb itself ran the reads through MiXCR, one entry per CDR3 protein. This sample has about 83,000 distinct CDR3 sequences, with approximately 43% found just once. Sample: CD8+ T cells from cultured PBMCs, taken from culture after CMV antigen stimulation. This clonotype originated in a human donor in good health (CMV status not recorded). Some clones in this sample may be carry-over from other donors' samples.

The CDR3 nucleotides are TGTGCCAGCAGTTACTGGGGCGGGGGAGACTACGAGCAGTACTTC. Its protein product is CASSYWGGGDYEQYF. This chain uses TRBV6-5 with TRBJ2-7, with 7 bases aligning to TRBD2. This CDR3 spans 15 amino acids. The V and J ends lost 1 base and 3 bases, in that order; junction bases with no gene match: 6. Germline V lookup: CDR1 MNHEY, CDR2 SVGAGI.